Detailed here is one T cell receptor (beta chain). These data belong to a study of neurological immune-mediated disorders. From germline, CDR1 is MNHEY and CDR2 SVGEGT. CDR3 length: 14 amino acids. V shed 9 bases and J shed 4 bases, with 18 bases lying between them. Time point denoted: technical triplicate 3. The unsorted libraries were produced from 2 million PBMCs held at -80 C. TCRdb reprocessed the 5' RACE reads with MiXCR, giving one entry per CDR3 protein. This table holds just under 45,000 distinct CDR3 sequences, about a fifth found once. The chain links TRBV6-2 or TRBV6-3 to TRBJ1-1, with D unclear. The specimen sequenced was PBMCs. This sequence was found in a man aged 60-69 years with HTLV-1-associated myelopathy (HAM/TSP). The CDR3 bases are TGTGCCAGATACGCGCGGGTCAGAGGCACTGAAGCTTTCTTT. It is translated as CARYARVRGTEAFF.